Listed here are 9 T cell receptor beta chains from one sample, sequenced in a study of CD8+CD57+ T cells in acquired aplastic anemia. Genomic DNA, serving as template, underwent TCR beta VDJ and CDR3 profiling. TCRdb re-analysed the reads in MiXCR, keeping a single row per CDR3 protein. Here the sample spans fewer than 200,000 distinct CDR3 sequences, roughly 45% being singletons. The sample taken for sequencing was sorted CD4+, CD8+, or CD8+CD57+ T cells (not recorded which) from PBMCs. Receptors originate from a human donor in good health.

This clonotype was seen only once. This chain links TRBV12-3 or TRBV12-4 with TRBJ1-2; 7 nucleotides align to TRBD1. The CDR3 runs to 12 residues. The V gene end was trimmed by 7 bases and the J gene end by 8 bases; junction bases not matched to a gene: 7. CDR3 DNA sequence: TGTGCCAGCACCGGACAGGCCCAGGGCTACACCTTC. Its translation: CASTGQAQGYTF.

The V and J genes are TRBV10-3 and TRBJ1-5; 9 bases match TRBD1. CDR1 and CDR2 (germline): ENHRY, SYGVKD. The J segment lost 7 bases and the V segment lost 4 bases, leaving 5 bases of the junction unmatched. The CDR3 runs to 14 residues. CDR3 residues: CAISAGQGNQPQHF. CDR3 in DNA: TGTGCCATCAGTGCGGGACAGGGTAACCAGCCCCAGCATTTT.

Many counts were recorded for this clonotype. The chain combines TRBV7-2 with TRBJ2-7; 10 nucleotides match TRBD2. The germline V gene has CDR1 SGHTA and CDR2 FQGNSA. The V gene end was trimmed by 3 bases and the J gene end by 5 bases; junction bases not matched to a gene: 7. The CDR3 loop spans 15 amino acids. Here the CDR3 reads CASSFASGSPNEQYF. The CDR3 DNA reads as TGTGCCAGCAGCTTCGCTAGCGGGAGTCCCAACGAGCAGTACTTC.

The chain recombines TRBV19 with TRBJ2-2; unclear D gene. Germline V gene sequence: CDR1 LNHDA, CDR2 SQIVND (reference sequence). Trimming left V 7 bases short and J 6 bases short, with 6 bases between. The CDR3 has 11 amino acids. The CDR3 DNA sequence: TGTGCCAGTAAGGCAGCCGGGGAGCTGTTTTTT. It codes for CASKAAGELFF.

This clonotype appeared many times. The genes are TRBV7-3 and TRBJ2-3; 7 nucleotides agree with TRBD2. Losses at the gene ends were 5 bases for V and 5 bases for J; bases not matched to a gene: 13. Germline V gene sequence: CDR1 SGHTA, CDR2 FQGTGA. The CDR3 has 16 residues. CDR3 nucleotides: TGTGCCAGCAGCCCCACCCGTGCGGGAGTGCAAGATACGCAGTATTTT. It translates to CASSPTRAGVQDTQYF.

This chain links TRBV10-2 with TRBJ2-7; 7 bases line up with TRBD1. This CDR3 comprises 14 residues. Germline trimming cut 8 bases from V and 3 bases from J; bases unmatched to any gene: 10. Germline CDR1 and CDR2: WSHSY and SAAADI. This CDR3 reads CASQKDRVRYEQYF. The DNA of the CDR3 is TGCGCCAGCCAAAAAGACAGGGTCCGCTACGAGCAGTACTTC.

V gene TRBV19 combines with J gene TRBJ2-1; weak D call: TRBD1 (6 bases). Germline loops: CDR1 LNHDA, CDR2 SQIVND (reference sequence). The CDR3 runs 13 residues. The V end was cut by 6 bases, the J end by 10 bases, with 16 bases between. The CDR3 spells CASSRQVTGEQFF. DNA of the CDR3: TGTGCCAGTAGCCGACAGGTTACCGGGGAGCAGTTCTTC.

Many counts were recorded for this clonotype. J is TRBJ2-1 and V is TRBV11-2, with 8 positions matching TRBD2. Germline V gives CDR1 SGHAT, CDR2 FQNNGV. V lost 3 bases and J lost 3; bases outside the gene matches: 4. The CDR3 has 15 amino acids. Here the CDR3 DNA reads TGTGCCAGCAGCTTCAGCGGGAGATTCTACAATGAGCAGTTCTTC. Its protein product is CASSFSGRFYNEQFF.

The chain has TRBV20-1 and TRBJ2-1, with a weak D call TRBD1 (7 bases). The CDR3 is 16 amino acids. With 5 bases removed from V and 9 bases from J, the gap between germline ends came to 26 bases. Germline V gene sequence: CDR1 DFQATT, CDR2 SNEGSKA (reference sequence). The chain's CDR3 is CSAQQAGGILTGEQFF. The CDR3 region has the DNA TGCAGTGCTCAGCAGGCAGGGGGGATTCTTACAGGTGAGCAGTTCTTC.